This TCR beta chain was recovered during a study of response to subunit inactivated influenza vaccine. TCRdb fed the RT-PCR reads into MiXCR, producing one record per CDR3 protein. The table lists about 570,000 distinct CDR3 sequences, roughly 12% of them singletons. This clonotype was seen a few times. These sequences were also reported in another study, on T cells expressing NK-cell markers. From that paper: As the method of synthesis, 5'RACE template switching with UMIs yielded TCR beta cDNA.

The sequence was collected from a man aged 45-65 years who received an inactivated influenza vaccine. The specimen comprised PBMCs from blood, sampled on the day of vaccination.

The CDR3 loop reads CASSLGFRGLELYTF. The CDR3, as DNA: TGTGCCAGCAGCTTAGGTTTCAGGGGGCTGGAACTGTACACCTTC. The chain employs TRBV7-2 and TRBJ1-2; 8 nucleotides agree with TRBD1. The CDR3 is 15 amino acids. Losses at the gene ends were 1 base for V and 11 bases for J; bases not matched to a gene: 12. CDR1 is SGHTA, CDR2 FQGNSA, per germline.